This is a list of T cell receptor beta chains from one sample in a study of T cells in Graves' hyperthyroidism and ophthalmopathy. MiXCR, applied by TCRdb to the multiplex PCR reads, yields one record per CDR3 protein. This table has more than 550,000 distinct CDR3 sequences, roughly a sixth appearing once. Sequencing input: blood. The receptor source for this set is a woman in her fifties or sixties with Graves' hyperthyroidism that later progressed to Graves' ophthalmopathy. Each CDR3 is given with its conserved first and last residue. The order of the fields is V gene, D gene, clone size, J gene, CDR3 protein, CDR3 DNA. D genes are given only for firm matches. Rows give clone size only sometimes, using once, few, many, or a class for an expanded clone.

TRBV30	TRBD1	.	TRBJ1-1	CASSRTGVDTEAFF	TGTGCCTCCTCCCGGACAGGGGTGGACACTGAAGCTTTCTTT
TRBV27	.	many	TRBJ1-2	CASPTEAGGYTF	TGTGCCAGTCCGACGGAGGCGGGCGGCTACACCTTC
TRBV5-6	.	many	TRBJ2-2	CAVGWNPGGELFF	TGTGCCGTTGGGTGGAATCCTGGCGGGGAGCTGTTTTTT
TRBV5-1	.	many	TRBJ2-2	CASSLLGLTGELFF	TGCGCCAGCAGCTTGCTGGGGCTAACCGGGGAGCTGTTTTTT
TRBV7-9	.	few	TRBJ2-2	CASSLSAHPSEELFF	TGTGCCAGCAGCTTATCCGCCCATCCGAGCGAGGAGCTGTTTTTT
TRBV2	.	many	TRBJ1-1	CASSAPGGTTEAFF	TGTGCCAGCAGCGCCCCCGGGGGGACCACTGAAGCTTTCTTT
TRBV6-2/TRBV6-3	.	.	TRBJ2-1	CASSRDIYNEQFF	TGTGCCAGCAGTCGGGACATTTACAATGAGCAGTTCTTC
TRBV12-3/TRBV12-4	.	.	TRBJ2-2	CASSLFLTYQSGELFF	TGTGCCAGCAGTTTATTCCTAACATATCAGTCCGGGGAGCTGTTTTTT
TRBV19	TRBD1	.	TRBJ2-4	CASSSWTGARRVKNIQYF	TGTGCCAGTAGTTCGTGGACAGGGGCGCGCAGGGTCAAAAACATTCAGTACTTC
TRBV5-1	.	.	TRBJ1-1	CASSGEGGEAFF	TGCGCCAGCAGCGGAGAGGGAGGTGAAGCTTTCTTT
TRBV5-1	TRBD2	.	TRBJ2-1	CASSLSLAGGRHNEQFF	TGCGCCAGCAGCTTGTCGCTAGCGGGGGGGAGGCACAATGAGCAGTTCTTC
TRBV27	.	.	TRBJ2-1	CAKRDIEQFF	TGTGCCAAAAGGGACATTGAGCAGTTCTTC
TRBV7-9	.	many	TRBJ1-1	CASSAPENTEAFF	TGTGCCAGCAGTGCCCCCGAGAACACTGAAGCTTTCTTT
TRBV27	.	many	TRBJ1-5	CASSSTGPRQPQHF	TGTGCCAGCTCATCGACAGGCCCCAGGCAGCCCCAGCATTTT
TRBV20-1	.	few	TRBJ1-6	CSASRGTLHF	TGCAGTGCTAGCAGGGGCACCCTCCACTTT
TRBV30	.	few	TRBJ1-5	CAWCSLQGEPQHF	TGTGCCTGGTGCAGCCTACAGGGAGAGCCCCAGCATTTT
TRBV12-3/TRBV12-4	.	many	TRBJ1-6	CASSGRRGDSPLHF	TGTGCCAGCAGCGGACGGCGAGGGGATTCACCCCTCCACTTT
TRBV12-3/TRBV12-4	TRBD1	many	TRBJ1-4	CASSFRQGAPGKLFF	TGTGCCAGCAGTTTCAGACAGGGGGCGCCGGGGAAACTGTTTTTT
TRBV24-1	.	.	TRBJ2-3	CATSDLEDNTDTQYF	TGTGCCACCAGTGATTTAGAGGATAACACAGATACGCAGTATTTT
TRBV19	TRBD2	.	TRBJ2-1	CASNMGTRGPYNEQFF	TGTGCCAGCAACATGGGGACTAGGGGTCCCTACAATGAGCAGTTCTTC
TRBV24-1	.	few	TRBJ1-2	CATSDFPDGYGYTF	TGTGCCACCAGTGATTTCCCGGACGGCTATGGCTACACCTTC
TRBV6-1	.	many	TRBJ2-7	CASTGQFSYEQYF	TGTGCCAGCACGGGGCAGTTCTCCTACGAGCAGTACTTC
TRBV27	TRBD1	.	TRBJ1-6	CASSLLTGGGSPLHF	TGTGCCAGCAGTTTACTGACAGGGGGGGGTTCACCCCTCCACTTT
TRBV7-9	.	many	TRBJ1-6	CASSGSRGMNSPLHF	TGTGCCAGCAGCGGATCGCGGGGGATGAATTCACCCCTCCACTTT
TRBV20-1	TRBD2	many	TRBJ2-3	CSAGSGVSTDTQYF	TGCAGTGCTGGTAGCGGGGTCAGCACAGATACGCAGTATTTT
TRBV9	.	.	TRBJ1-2	CASSVAGGLIAANYGHTF	TGTGCCAGCAGCGTAGCGGGGGGCCTGATCGCAGCTAACTATGGCCACACCTTC
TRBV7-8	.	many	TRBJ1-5	CASSLGRDPSNQPQHF	TGTGCCAGCAGCTTAGGCAGGGACCCGTCCAATCAGCCCCAGCATTTT
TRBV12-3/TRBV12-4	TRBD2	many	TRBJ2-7	CASSLFGTSGVEQYF	TGTGCCAGCAGTTTATTCGGGACTAGCGGGGTGGAGCAGTACTTC
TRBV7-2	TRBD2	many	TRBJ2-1	CASSSKTSGGYNEQFF	TGTGCCAGCAGCTCGAAAACTAGCGGGGGCTACAATGAGCAGTTCTTC
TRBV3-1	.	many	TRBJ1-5	CASSQGGRDQPQHF	TGTGCCAGCAGCCAAGGAGGACGCGATCAGCCCCAGCATTTT
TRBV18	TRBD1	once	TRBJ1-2	CASSPTSLSTGNYGYTF	TGTGCCAGCTCACCGACCAGTCTTTCGACAGGGAACTATGGCTACACCTTC
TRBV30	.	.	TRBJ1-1	CAWINLEATEAFF	TGTGCCTGGATCAACCTGGAGGCCACTGAAGCTTTCTTT
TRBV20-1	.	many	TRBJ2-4	CSARVGAALRQNIQYF	TGCAGTGCTAGAGTTGGGGCAGCCCTCCGCCAAAACATTCAGTACTTC
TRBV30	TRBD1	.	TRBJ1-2	CAWLPTGTATIYGYTF	TGTGCCTGGTTGCCCACCGGGACAGCGACTATCTATGGCTACACCTTC
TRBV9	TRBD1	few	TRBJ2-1	CASSPDRADEQFF	TGTGCCAGCAGCCCGGACAGGGCGGATGAGCAGTTCTTC
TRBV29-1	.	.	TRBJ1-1	CSVGIGQNTEAFF	TGCAGCGTTGGTATAGGGCAGAACACTGAAGCTTTCTTT
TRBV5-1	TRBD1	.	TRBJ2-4	CASSFQTGNKNIQYF	TGCGCCAGCAGCTTTCAGACAGGGAACAAAAACATTCAGTACTTC
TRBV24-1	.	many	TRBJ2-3	CATSEPRGADTDTQYF	TGTGCCACCAGTGAACCTCGGGGGGCCGACACAGATACGCAGTATTTT
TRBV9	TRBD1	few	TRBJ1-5	CASSPEGQSNQPQHF	TGTGCCAGCAGCCCAGAGGGACAGAGCAATCAGCCCCAGCATTTT